This T cell receptor (beta chain) appears in the sequencing data of a study of cytomegalovirus exposure and HLA in healthy donors. The primer mix had 60 Vbeta and 13 Jbeta primers. Profiled with immunoSEQ multiplex PCR; TCRdb holds only in-frame clones, not every one. The sample has approximately 120,000 clones, 74% seen once. The germline CDR1 and CDR2 sequences are MGHRA and YSYEKL. The CDR3 has 19 amino acids. With 4 bases clipped from V and 3 bases from J, the junction kept 17 bases outside the gene matches. The chain carries TRBV4-1 and TRBJ1-1, with 10 nucleotides matching TRBD1. This sequence was found in a woman aged 45 to 65 in good health and CMV-seropositive. The material sequenced was PBMCs. The CDR3 DNA follows: TGCGCCAGCAGCCGAAGCTTGGGACAGGGGATAATTAAAGACACTGAAGCTTTCTTT. Its protein product is CASSRSLGQGIIKDTEAFF.